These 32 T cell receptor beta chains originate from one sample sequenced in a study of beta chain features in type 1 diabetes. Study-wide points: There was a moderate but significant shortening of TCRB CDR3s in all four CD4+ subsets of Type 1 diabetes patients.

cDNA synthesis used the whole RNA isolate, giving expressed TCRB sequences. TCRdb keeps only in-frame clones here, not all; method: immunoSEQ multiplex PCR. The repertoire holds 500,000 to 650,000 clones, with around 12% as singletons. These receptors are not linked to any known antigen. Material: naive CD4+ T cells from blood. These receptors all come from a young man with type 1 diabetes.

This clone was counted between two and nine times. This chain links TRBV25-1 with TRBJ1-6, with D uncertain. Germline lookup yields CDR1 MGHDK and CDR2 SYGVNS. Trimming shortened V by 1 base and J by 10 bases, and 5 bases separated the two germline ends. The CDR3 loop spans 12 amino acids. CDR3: CASSESNSPLHF. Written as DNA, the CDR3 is TGTGCCAGCAGTGAATCAAACTCACCCCTCCACTTT.

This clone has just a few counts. The DNA for the CDR3 is TGTGCCAGCAGTTCGGCGGGGGTCCAAGAGACCCAGTACTTC. Its translation: CASSSAGVQETQYF. The chain links TRBV28 to TRBJ2-5; 7 bases align to TRBD2. Germline V CDR1 and CDR2: MDHEN, SYDVKM. This CDR3 is built from 14 residues. V shed 4 bases, J shed 1 base, and the junction held 3 bases outside the gene matches.

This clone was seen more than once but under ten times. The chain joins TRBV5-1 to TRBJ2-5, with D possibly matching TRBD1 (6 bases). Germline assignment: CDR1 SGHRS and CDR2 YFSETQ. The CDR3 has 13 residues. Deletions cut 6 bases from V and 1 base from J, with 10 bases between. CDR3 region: CASIGQPQETQYF. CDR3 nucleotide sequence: TGCGCCAGCATAGGACAGCCCCAAGAGACCCAGTACTTC.

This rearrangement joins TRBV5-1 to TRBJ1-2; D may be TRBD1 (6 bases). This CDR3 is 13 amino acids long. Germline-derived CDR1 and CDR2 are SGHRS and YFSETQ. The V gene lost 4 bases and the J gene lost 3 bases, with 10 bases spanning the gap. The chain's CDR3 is CASSQQGDYGYTF. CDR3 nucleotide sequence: TGCGCCAGCAGCCAACAGGGAGACTATGGCTACACCTTC. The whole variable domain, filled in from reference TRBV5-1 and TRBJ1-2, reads KAGVTQTPRYLIKTRGQQVTLSCSPISGHRSVSWYQQTPGQGLQFLFEYFSETQRNKGNFPGRFSGRQFSNSRSEMNVSTLELGDSALYLCASSQQGDYGYTFGSGTRLTVV.

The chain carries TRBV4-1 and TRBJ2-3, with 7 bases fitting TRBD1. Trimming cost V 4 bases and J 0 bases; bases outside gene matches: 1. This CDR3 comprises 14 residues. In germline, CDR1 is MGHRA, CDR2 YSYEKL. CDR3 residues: CASSPQGSTDTQYF. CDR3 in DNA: TGCGCCAGCAGCCCACAGGGGAGCACAGATACGCAGTATTTT.

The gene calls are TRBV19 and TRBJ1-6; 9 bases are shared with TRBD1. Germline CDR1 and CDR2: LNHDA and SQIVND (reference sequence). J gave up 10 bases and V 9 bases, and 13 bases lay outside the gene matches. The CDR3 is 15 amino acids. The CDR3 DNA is TGTGCCAGCCGAGCCCCGGGACAGGGAGGGTCACCCCTCCACTTT. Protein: CASRAPGQGGSPLHF.

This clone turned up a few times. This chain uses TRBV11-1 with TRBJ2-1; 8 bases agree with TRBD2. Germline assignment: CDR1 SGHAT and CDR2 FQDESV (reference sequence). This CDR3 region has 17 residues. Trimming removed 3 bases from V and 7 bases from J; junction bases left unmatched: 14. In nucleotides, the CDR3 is TGTGCCAGCAGCTTCGGTGTCGACGGCGGGGGGAGGAATGAGCAGTTCTTC. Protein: CASSFGVDGGGRNEQFF. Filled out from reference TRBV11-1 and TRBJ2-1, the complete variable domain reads EAEVAQSPRYKITEKSQAVAFWCDPISGHATLYWYRQILGQGPELLVQFQDESVVDDSQLPKDRFSAERLKGVDSTLKIQPAELGDSAMYLCASSFGVDGGGRNEQFFGPGTRLTVL.

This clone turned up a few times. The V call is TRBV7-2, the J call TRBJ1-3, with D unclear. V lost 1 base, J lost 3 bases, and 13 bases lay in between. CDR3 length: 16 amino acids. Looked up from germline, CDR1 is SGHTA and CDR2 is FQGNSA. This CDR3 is CASSLVDGLGGNTIYF. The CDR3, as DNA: TGTGCCAGCAGCTTAGTAGATGGGTTAGGTGGAAACACCATATATTTT.

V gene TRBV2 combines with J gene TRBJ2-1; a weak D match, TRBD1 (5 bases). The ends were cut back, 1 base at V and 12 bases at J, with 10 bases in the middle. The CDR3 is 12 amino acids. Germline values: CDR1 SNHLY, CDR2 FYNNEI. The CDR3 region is CASSEEGFGQFF. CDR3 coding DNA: TGTGCCAGCAGTGAAGAGGGGTTTGGGCAGTTCTTC.

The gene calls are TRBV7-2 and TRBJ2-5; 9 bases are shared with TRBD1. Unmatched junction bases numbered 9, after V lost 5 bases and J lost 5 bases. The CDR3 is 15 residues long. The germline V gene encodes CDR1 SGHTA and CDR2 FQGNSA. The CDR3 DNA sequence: TGTGCCAGCAGCCAACAGGGGGCAATGGGGGAGACCCAGTACTTC. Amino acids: CASSQQGAMGETQYF. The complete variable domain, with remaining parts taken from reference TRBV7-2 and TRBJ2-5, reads GAGVSQSPSNKVTEKGKDVELRCDPISGHTALYWYRQSLGQGLEFLIYFQGNSAPDKSGLPSDRFSAERTGGSVSTLTIQRTQQEDSAVYLCASSQQGAMGETQYFGPGTRLLVL.

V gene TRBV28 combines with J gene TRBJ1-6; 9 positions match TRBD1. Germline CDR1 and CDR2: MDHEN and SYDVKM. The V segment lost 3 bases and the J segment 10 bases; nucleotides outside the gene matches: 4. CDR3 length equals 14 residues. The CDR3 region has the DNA TGTGCCAGCAGTTTCCGGGACAGGGTATCACCCCTCCACTTT. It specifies CASSFRDRVSPLHF.

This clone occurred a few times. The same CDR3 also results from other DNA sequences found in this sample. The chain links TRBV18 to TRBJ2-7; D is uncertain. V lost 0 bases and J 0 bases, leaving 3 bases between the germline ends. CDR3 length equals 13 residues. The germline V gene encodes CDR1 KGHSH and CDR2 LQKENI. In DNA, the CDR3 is TGTGCCAGCTCACCACCCAGCTCCTACGAGCAGTACTTC. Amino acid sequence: CASSPPSSYEQYF.

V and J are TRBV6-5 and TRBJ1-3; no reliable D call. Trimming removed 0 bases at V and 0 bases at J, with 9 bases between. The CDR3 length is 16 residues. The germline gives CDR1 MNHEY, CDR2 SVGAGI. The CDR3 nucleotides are TGTGCCAGCAGTTACTCGTCGGAAGACTCTGGAAACACCATATATTTT. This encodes CASSYSSEDSGNTIYF.

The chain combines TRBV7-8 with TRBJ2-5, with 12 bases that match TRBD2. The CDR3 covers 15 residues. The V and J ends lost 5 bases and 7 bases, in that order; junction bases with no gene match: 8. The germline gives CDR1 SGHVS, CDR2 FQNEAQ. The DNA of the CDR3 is TGTGCCAGCAGCCCCCGGACTAGCGGGGAGGGGACCCAGTACTTC. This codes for CASSPRTSGEGTQYF. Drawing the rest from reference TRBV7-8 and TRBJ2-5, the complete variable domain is GAGVSQSPRYKVAKRGQDVALRCDPISGHVSLFWYQQALGQGPEFLTYFQNEAQLDKSGLPSDRFFAERPEGSVSTLKIQRTQQEDSAVYLCASSPRTSGEGTQYFGPGTRLLVL.

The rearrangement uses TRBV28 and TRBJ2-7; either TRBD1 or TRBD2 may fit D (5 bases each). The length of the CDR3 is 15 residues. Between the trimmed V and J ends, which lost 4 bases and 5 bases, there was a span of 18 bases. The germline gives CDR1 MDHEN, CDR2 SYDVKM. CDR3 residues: CASSSHSGRSNEQYF. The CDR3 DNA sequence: TGTGCCAGCAGTTCGCACTCGGGACGTTCCAACGAGCAGTACTTC. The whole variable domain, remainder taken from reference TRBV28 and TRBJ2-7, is DVKVTQSSRYLVKRTGEKVFLECVQDMDHENMFWYRQDPGLGLRLIYFSYDVKMKEKGDIPEGYSVSREKKERFSLILESASTNQTSMYLCASSSHSGRSNEQYFGPGTRLTVT.

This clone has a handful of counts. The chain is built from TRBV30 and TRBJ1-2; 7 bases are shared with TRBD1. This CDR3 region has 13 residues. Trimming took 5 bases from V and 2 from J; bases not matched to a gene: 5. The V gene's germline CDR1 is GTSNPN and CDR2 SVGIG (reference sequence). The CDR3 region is CAWFRDSNYGYTF. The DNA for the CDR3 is TGTGCCTGGTTCCGGGACAGCAACTATGGCTACACCTTC.

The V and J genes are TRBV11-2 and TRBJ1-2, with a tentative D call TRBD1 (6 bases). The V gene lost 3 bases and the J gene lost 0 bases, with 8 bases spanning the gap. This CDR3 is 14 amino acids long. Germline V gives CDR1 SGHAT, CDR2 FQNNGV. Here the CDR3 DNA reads TGTGCCAGCAGCTTTGGACAGACTAACTATGGCTACACCTTC. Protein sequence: CASSFGQTNYGYTF.

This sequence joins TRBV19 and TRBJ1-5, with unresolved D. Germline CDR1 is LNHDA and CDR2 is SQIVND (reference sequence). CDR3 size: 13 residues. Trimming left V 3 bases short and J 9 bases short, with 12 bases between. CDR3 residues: CASSMGGSGPQHF. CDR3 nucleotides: TGTGCCAGTAGTATGGGAGGGTCAGGGCCCCAGCATTTT. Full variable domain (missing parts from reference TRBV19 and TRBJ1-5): DGGITQSPKYLFRKEGQNVTLSCEQNLNHDAMYWYRQDPGQGLRLIYYSQIVNDFQKGDIAEGYSVSREKKESFPLTVTSAQKNPTAFYLCASSMGGSGPQHFGDGTRLSIL.

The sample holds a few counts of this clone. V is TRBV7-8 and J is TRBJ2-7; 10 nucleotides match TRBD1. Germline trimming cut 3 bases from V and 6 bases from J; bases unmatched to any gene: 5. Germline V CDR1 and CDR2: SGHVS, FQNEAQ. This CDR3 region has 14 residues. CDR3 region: CASSFDRGPGEQYF. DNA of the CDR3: TGTGCCAGCAGCTTTGACAGGGGGCCGGGCGAGCAGTACTTC.

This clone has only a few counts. In nucleotides, the CDR3 is TGTGCCAGCAGCCCCGCCTCGGTAGCGGGGGGGTACAATGAGCAGTTCTTC. This encodes CASSPASVAGGYNEQFF. The V gene is TRBV7-9, the J gene TRBJ2-1, with 11 bases fitting TRBD2. The length of the CDR3 is 17 residues. Germline lookup yields CDR1 SEHNR and CDR2 FQNEAQ (reference sequence). The trim removed 5 bases at V and 4 bases at J, leaving 10 bases unmatched.

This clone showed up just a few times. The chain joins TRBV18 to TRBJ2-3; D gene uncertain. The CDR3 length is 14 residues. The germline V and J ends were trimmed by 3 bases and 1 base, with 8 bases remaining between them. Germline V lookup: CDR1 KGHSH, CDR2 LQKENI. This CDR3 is CASSPAQRTDTQYF. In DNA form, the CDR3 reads TGTGCCAGCTCACCGGCTCAGCGCACAGATACGCAGTATTTT.

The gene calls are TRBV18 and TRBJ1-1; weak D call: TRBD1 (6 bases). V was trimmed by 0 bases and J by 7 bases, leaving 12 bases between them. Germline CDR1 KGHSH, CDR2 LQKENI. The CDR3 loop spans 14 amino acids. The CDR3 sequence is CASSPPGGRGEAFF. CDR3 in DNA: TGTGCCAGCTCACCACCGGGGGGGCGGGGTGAAGCTTTCTTT.

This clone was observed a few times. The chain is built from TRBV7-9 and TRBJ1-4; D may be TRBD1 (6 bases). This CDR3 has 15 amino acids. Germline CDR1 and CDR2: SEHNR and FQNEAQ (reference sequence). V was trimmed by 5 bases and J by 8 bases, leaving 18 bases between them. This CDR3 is CASSAGTYDGEKLFF. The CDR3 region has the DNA TGTGCCAGCAGCGCCGGGACATACGACGGCGAAAAACTGTTTTTT.

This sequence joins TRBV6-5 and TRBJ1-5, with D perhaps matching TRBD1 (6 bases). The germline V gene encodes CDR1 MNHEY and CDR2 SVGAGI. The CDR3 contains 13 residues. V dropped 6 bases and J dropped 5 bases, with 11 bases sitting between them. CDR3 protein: CASRDRRDQPQHF. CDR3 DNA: TGTGCCAGCAGAGACAGGAGGGATCAGCCCCAGCATTTT.

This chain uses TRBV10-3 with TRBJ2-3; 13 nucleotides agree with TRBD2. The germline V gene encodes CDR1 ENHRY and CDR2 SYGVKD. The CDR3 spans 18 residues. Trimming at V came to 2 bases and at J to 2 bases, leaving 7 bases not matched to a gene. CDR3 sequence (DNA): TGTGCCATCAGTGAGACACCCGGGACTAGCGGGGACACAGATACGCAGTATTTT. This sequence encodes CAISETPGTSGDTDTQYF.

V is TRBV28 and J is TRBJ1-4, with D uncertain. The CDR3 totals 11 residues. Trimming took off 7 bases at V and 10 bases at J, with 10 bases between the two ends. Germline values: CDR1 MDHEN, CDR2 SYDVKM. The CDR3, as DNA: TGTGCCAGCAACAACGCGGGAAAACTGTTTTTT. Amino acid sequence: CASNNAGKLFF.

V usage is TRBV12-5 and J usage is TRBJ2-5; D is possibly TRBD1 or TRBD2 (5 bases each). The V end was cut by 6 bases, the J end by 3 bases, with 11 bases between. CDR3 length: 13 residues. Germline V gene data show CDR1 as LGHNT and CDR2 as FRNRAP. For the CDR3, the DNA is TGTGCTAGTGGCACTGGGACGGAAGAGACCCAGTACTTC. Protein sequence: CASGTGTEETQYF.

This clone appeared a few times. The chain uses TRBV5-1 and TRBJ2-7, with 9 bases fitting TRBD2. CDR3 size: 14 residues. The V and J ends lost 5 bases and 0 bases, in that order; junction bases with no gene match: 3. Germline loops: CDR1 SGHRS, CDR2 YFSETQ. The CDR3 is CASSRGGDSYEQYF. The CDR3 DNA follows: TGCGCCAGCAGTCGCGGGGGGGACTCCTACGAGCAGTACTTC. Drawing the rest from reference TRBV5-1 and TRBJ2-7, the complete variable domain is KAGVTQTPRYLIKTRGQQVTLSCSPISGHRSVSWYQQTPGQGLQFLFEYFSETQRNKGNFPGRFSGRQFSNSRSEMNVSTLELGDSALYLCASSRGGDSYEQYFGPGTRLTVT.

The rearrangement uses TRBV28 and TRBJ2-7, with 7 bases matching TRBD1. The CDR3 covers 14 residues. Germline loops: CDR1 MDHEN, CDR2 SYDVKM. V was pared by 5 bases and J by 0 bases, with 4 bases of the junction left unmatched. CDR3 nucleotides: TGTGCCAGCAGTATAGGGGGCCCCTCCTACGAGCAGTACTTC. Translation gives CASSIGGPSYEQYF.

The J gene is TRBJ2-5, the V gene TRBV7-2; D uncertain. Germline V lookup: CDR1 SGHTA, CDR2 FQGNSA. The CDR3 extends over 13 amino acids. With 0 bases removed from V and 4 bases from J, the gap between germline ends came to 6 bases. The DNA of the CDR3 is TGTGCCAGCAGCTTAGCGTCAGGAGAGACCCAGTACTTC. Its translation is CASSLASGETQYF.

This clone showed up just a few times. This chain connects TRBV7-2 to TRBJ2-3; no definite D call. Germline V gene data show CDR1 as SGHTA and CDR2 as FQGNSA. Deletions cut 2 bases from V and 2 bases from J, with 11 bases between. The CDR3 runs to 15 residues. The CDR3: CASSLKAAYTDTQYF. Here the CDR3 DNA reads TGTGCCAGCAGCTTAAAGGCAGCCTACACAGATACGCAGTATTTT.

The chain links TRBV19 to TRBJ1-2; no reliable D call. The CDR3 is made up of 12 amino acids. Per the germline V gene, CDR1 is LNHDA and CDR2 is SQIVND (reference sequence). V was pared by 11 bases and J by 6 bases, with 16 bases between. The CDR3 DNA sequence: TGTGCCTCAAAGAGTCGTCAGCATGGCTACACCTTC. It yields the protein CASKSRQHGYTF.